This record looks at one T cell receptor beta chain sequence and its context. Its matching antigen is unknown. Being one base from a much bigger clone, this may be a read error. These data come from a study of T cell repertoires in cytomegalovirus infection. About the study: Shared public TCR beta signatures pointed to both CMV infection and a matching HLA type. Study-wide points: Totalled public TCR beta family frequency picked out people who carried CMV plus the relevant HLA.

TCRdb passed the reads through MiXCR, listing each CDR3 protein once. Counted here are about 680,000 distinct CDR3 sequences, roughly 24% occurring once; the ten biggest clones make up less than 9.5%. The sequence came from a human donor in good health (CMV status not recorded). Some clones in this sample may be carry-over from other donors' samples. Source material: CD8+ T cells from PBMCs.

CDR3 nucleotides: TGTGTCAGCAGCCCGACTCGGACAGGGGACGCCTACAATGAGCAGTTCTTC. This gives the protein CVSSPTRTGDAYNEQFF. The chain carries TRBV7-6 and TRBJ2-1; 9 nucleotides line up with TRBD1. CDR1 is SGHVS, CDR2 FNYEAQ, per germline. The CDR3 runs 17 residues.